The T cell receptor beta chain described here comes from a study of T-cell memory formation after mild COVID-19. Broader study findings: Clones that shrank (day 15 to 85) were balanced CD4/CD8, whereas later expanders leaned CD4+. Contracting CD8+ clones were enriched in EMRA, CD4+ mainly in CM and EM. The pre-infection memory compartment contained some responding clones, suggesting cross-reactive memory joined.

The CDR3 is 14 residues long. Germline V gene sequence: CDR1 SGHTA, CDR2 FQGNSA. The V gene end was trimmed by 7 bases and the J gene end by 3 bases; junction bases not matched to a gene: 6. UMIs and sample barcodes were carried by the TCR alpha and TCR beta cDNA libraries that 5'RACE produced using constant-segment primers. One entry per CDR3 protein, called by TCRdb with MiXCR from the 5' RACE reads. The repertoire has about 360,000 distinct CDR3 sequences, around an eighth of them found once; the top ten carry around 21%. This clonotype was counted ten times or more. Its specificity is not known. V gene TRBV7-2 combines with J gene TRBJ2-3, with 8 nucleotides matching TRBD1. The clonotype was recovered from a young man who had mild COVID-19 (a few samples of this study predate the infection). Cell type and time point are not known. The sequencing input was PBMCs or a T cell subset sorted from them (not recorded which). DNA of the CDR3: TGTGCCAGCACCAACCGACAGGGGACAGATACGCAGTATTTT. Translated: CASTNRQGTDTQYF. The entire variable domain, with the rest obtained from reference TRBV7-2 and TRBJ2-3, is as follows: GAGVSQSPSNKVTEKGKDVELRCDPISGHTALYWYRQSLGQGLEFLIYFQGNSAPDKSGLPSDRFSAERTGGSVSTLTIQRTQQEDSAVYLCASTNRQGTDTQYFGPGTRLTVL.